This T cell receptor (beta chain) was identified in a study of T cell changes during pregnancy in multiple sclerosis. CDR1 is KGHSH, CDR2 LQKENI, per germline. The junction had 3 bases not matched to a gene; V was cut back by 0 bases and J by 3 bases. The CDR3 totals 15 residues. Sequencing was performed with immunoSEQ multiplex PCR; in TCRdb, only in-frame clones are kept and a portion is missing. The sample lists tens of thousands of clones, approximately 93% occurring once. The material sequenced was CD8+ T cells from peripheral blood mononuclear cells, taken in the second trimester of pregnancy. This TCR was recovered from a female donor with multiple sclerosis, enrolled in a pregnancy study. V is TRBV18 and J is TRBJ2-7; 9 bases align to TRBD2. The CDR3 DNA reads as TGTGCCAGCTCACCACCTAGCGGGAGATACTACGAGCAGTACTTC. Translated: CASSPPSGRYYEQYF. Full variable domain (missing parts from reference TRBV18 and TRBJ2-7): NAGVMQNPRHLVRRRGQEARLRCSPMKGHSHVYWYRQLPEEGLKFMVYLQKENIIDESGMPKERFSAEFPKEGPSILRIQQVVRGDSAAYFCASSPPSGRYYEQYFGPGTRLTVT.